A single sample is the source of the 21 T cell receptor beta chains below, sequenced in a study of T cell responses to AZD1222 COVID-19 vaccine. Profiling relied on immunoSEQ multiplex PCR, and the TCRdb table lists in-frame clones only, not all of them. Among tens of thousands of clones listed, about nine tenths were seen once. Sequencing was performed on peripheral blood, taken 28 days after the second AZD1222 dose. The receptors come from an adult who received the AZD1222 COVID-19 vaccine.

This clone was counted a single time. This chain connects TRBV19 to TRBJ1-5; D unclear. V was cut by 3 bases and J by 6 bases, with 6 bases left in between. The CDR3 has 12 amino acids. CDR1 LNHDA and CDR2 SQIVND come from the germline V gene (reference sequence). The CDR3, as DNA: TGTGCCAGTAGTATTTTCTCTCAGCCCCAGCATTTT. Translated: CASSIFSQPQHF.

This clone has just one count. The V gene is TRBV6-2 or TRBV6-3, the J gene TRBJ2-7; TRBD1 or TRBD2 may be the D gene (5 bases each). The CDR3 totals 12 residues. Germline CDR1 MNHEY, CDR2 SVGEGT. V lost 2 bases, J lost 7 bases, and 9 bases lay in between. The CDR3 nucleotides read TGTGCCAGCAGTTACGGGGGAGTGGAGCAGTACTTC. Translated: CASSYGGVEQYF.

The J gene is TRBJ1-1, the V gene TRBV5-4, with TRBD1 matching over 7 bases. CDR1 is SGHNT, CDR2 YYREEE, per germline (reference sequence). With 1 base clipped from V and 1 base from J, the junction kept 7 bases outside the gene matches. The CDR3 is made up of 16 amino acids. CDR3 coding DNA: TGTGCCAGCAGCTTGAATCCCACAGGGGCGAACACTGAAGCTTTCTTT. Translated, it gives CASSLNPTGANTEAFF.

The gene calls are TRBV2 and TRBJ1-2; a possible D gene is TRBD1 (5 bases). From germline, CDR1 is SNHLY and CDR2 FYNNEI. V was shortened by 7 bases and J by 7 bases, with 19 bases between the two germline ends. There are 14 residues in the CDR3. DNA for the CDR3: TGTGCCAGCAAGTCGGGGTCCCTCGGGGGTGGCTACACCTTC. The encoded protein is CASKSGSLGGGYTF.

CDR3 coding DNA: TGTGCCAGTAGAGCCCCGGACGGGGTATGGGGCTACACCTTC. Amino acid sequence: CASRAPDGVWGYTF. The rearrangement joins TRBV19 to TRBJ1-2; D gene ambiguous. Germline V CDR1 and CDR2: LNHDA, SQIVND (reference sequence). The length of the CDR3 is 14 residues. The V gene lost 6 bases and the J gene lost 8 bases, with 19 bases spanning the gap.

For the CDR3, the DNA is TGCGCCAGCAGCCAAGATGGAGGGACCTATGGCTACACCTTC. Translating it yields CASSQDGGTYGYTF. The chain links TRBV4-3 to TRBJ1-2; maybe TRBD1 (5 bases). The CDR3 totals 14 residues. Germline V gives CDR1 LGHNA, CDR2 YSLEER. V was clipped by 0 bases and J by 4 bases, with 9 bases between them.

This clone has only a few counts. This chain uses TRBV7-8 with TRBJ1-5; D remains unclear. The CDR3 is 16 amino acids. Germline values: CDR1 SGHVS, CDR2 FQNEAQ. Trimming took 0 bases from V and 5 from J, leaving 14 bases between them. CDR3 nucleotides: TGTGCCAGCAGCTTAGCGCTGGGATCGGGAGATCAGCCCCAGCATTTT. Its protein is CASSLALGSGDQPQHF.

The chain combines TRBV23-1 with TRBJ1-1; D gene ambiguous. TRBV23-1 is given ORF status, its function remaining uncertain. The CDR3 extends over 14 amino acids. V was cut by 5 bases and J by 4 bases, with 14 bases left in between. Here the CDR3 reads CASSWTHTSTEAFF. For the CDR3, the DNA is TGCGCCAGCAGTTGGACTCATACTAGCACTGAAGCTTTCTTT.

The chain has TRBV9 and TRBJ2-5; 12 bases line up with TRBD1. This CDR3 spans 19 amino acids. Germline V gene lookup returns CDR1 SGDLS and CDR2 YYNGEE. V gave up 2 bases and J gave up 3 bases; unmatched junction bases: 14. CDR3 nucleotide sequence: TGTGCCAGCAGCGTCACCGGGACAGGGGGCTTGGGTACCGAAGAGACCCAGTACTTC. Its protein is CASSVTGTGGLGTEETQYF.

The CDR3 nucleotides read TGCGCCAGCAGTTCTGCGACCCAAACCGGGGAGCTGTTTTTT. This gives the protein CASSSATQTGELFF. The chain recombines TRBV5-1 with TRBJ2-2; D is ambiguous. CDR3 size: 14 residues. The germline gives CDR1 SGHRS, CDR2 YFSETQ. V was shortened by 5 bases and J by 5 bases, with 13 bases between the two germline ends.

The chain links TRBV19 to TRBJ2-1; D is possibly TRBD1 or TRBD2 (5 bases each). This CDR3 contains 14 residues. Per the germline V gene, CDR1 is LNHDA and CDR2 is SQIVND (reference sequence). Trimming removed 1 base at V and 7 bases at J, with 11 bases between. The CDR3 region has the DNA TGTGCCAGTAGTATAGGGGACGGAATTAATGAGCAGTTCTTC. Encoded protein: CASSIGDGINEQFF.

This chain connects TRBV3-1 (or the pseudogene TRBV3-2) to TRBJ2-7; maybe TRBD1 (5 bases). There are 14 residues in the CDR3. Trimming stripped 0 bases from V and 7 bases from J, with 13 bases between. Per the germline V gene, CDR1 is LGHDT and CDR2 is YNNKEL (reference sequence). CDR3 bases: TGTGCCAGCAGCCAAGATTTAGGGGTTCGAGAGCAGTACTTC. As protein: CASSQDLGVREQYF.

The rearrangement links TRBV2 to TRBJ1-2; maybe TRBD1 (5 bases). V shed 6 bases and J shed 6 bases, with 11 bases lying between them. The CDR3 consists of 12 residues. Germline V CDR1 and CDR2: SNHLY, FYNNEI. The CDR3 sequence: CASRGDFDGYTF. In nucleotides, the CDR3 is TGTGCCAGCAGGGGGGATTTCGATGGCTACACCTTC.

This chain joins TRBV2 and TRBJ2-7; 9 bases match TRBD1. CDR1 is SNHLY, CDR2 FYNNEI, per germline. V shed 2 bases, J shed 2 bases, and the junction held 1 base outside the gene matches. The CDR3 extends over 14 amino acids. CDR3 amino acids: CASSEWTGAYEQYF. The CDR3 DNA is TGTGCCAGCAGTGAATGGACAGGGGCCTACGAGCAGTACTTC. Full variable domain (outside the CDR3, taken from reference TRBV2 and TRBJ2-7): EPEVTQTPSHQVTQMGQEVILRCVPISNHLYFYWYRQILGQKVEFLVSFYNNEISEKSEIFDDQFSVERPDGSNFTLKIRSTKLEDSAMYFCASSEWTGAYEQYFGPGTRLTVT.

V usage is TRBV7-9 and J usage is TRBJ2-4; 7 nucleotides line up with TRBD2. From germline, CDR1 is SEHNR and CDR2 FQNEAQ (reference sequence). The CDR3 extends over 13 amino acids. With 1 base clipped from V and 9 bases from J, the junction kept 3 bases outside the gene matches. Here the CDR3 reads CASSLGPGGIQYF. For the CDR3, the DNA is TGTGCCAGCAGCTTAGGCCCGGGGGGCATTCAGTACTTC.

CDR3 sequence (DNA): TGTGCCAGCAGTTTAGGGACTTACCACACCACCGATAATTCACCCCTCCACTTT. It codes for CASSLGTYHTTDNSPLHF. The chain recombines TRBV27 with TRBJ1-6, with D perhaps matching TRBD1 (5 bases). Germline CDR1 is MNHEY and CDR2 is SMNVEV (reference sequence). V lost 2 bases to trimming and J lost 5 bases, with 19 bases between them. This CDR3 contains 18 residues.

V usage is TRBV5-6 and J usage is TRBJ1-4; perhaps TRBD1 as D (6 bases). CDR1 is SGHDT, CDR2 YYEEEE, per germline. The germline V and J ends were trimmed by 0 bases and 8 bases, with 17 bases remaining between them. The CDR3 extends over 16 amino acids. The CDR3 nucleotides read TGTGCCAGCAGCTTGGACTCAGGGGCGCGAGGCGAAAAACTGTTTTTT. Translated, it gives CASSLDSGARGEKLFF.

This sequence joins TRBV28 and TRBJ2-1; TRBD1 matches at 9 bases. Germline V gives CDR1 MDHEN, CDR2 SYDVKM. The CDR3 contains 13 residues. The J segment lost 6 bases and the V segment lost 8 bases, leaving 5 bases of the junction unmatched. As DNA, the CDR3 is TGTGCCAGCGGGACAGGGAATCTCAATGAGCAGTTCTTC. Encoded protein: CASGTGNLNEQFF.

V is TRBV10-3 and J is TRBJ2-2, with 8 bases matching TRBD1. Per germline, CDR1 ENHRY and CDR2 SYGVKD. This CDR3 is 16 amino acids long. The V gene end was trimmed by 3 bases and the J gene end by 4 bases; junction bases not matched to a gene: 7. CDR3 sequence reads: CAISDRRDRSTGELFF. The CDR3 region has the DNA TGTGCCATCAGTGACCGAAGGGACAGGAGCACCGGGGAGCTGTTTTTT.

V is TRBV2 and J is TRBJ2-7; D assignment may be TRBD1 or TRBD2 (5 bases each). CDR1 and CDR2 from the germline V gene are SNHLY and FYNNEI. The CDR3 is 16 amino acids. V was clipped by 2 bases and J by 6 bases, with 20 bases between them. Here the CDR3 DNA reads TGTGCCAGCAGTGAACCCTTGCAGGGAGAACAGCGCGAGCAGTACTTC. This gives the protein CASSEPLQGEQREQYF.

V and J are TRBV19 and TRBJ1-5; possibly TRBD1 for D (6 bases). The CDR3 spans 13 residues. CDR1 is LNHDA and CDR2 is SQIVND in the germline V gene (reference sequence). Trimming shortened V by 11 bases and J by 5 bases, and 16 bases separated the two germline ends. The CDR3 reads CASRAHRDQPQHF. The CDR3 nucleotides are TGTGCCTCAAGGGCCCACAGGGATCAGCCCCAGCATTTT.